This T cell receptor (beta chain) was identified during a study of blood T cell repertoires in COVID-19. Study as a whole: COVID-19 samples from acute and convalescent phases originated in the United States, Italy and Spain. From T cells, B-cell-depleted T cells, or PBMCs came the material, which was cDNA or gDNA.

Original data processing: The authors estimated nucleated cell counts from reference gene primer amplification. TCRdb's copy holds only in-frame clones and misses some; the assay was immunoSEQ multiplex PCR. For V, J and clone size, that table is used; D and trimming come from the DNA. The sample lists some 80,000 clones, more than 70% occurring once. Trimming at V came to 1 base and at J to 4 bases, leaving 5 bases not matched to a gene. The CDR3 totals 15 residues. The germline V gene encodes CDR1 SGHKS and CDR2 YYEKEE (reference sequence). This chain uses TRBV5-5 with TRBJ1-1; 9 bases map to TRBD1. Sequenced material: peripheral blood. This TCR derives from a woman older than 75 in a cohort sampled during active or convalescent COVID-19. CDR3 in amino acids: CASSLFATGGTEAFF. The CDR3 DNA follows: TGTGCCAGCAGCTTGTTTGCGACAGGGGGCACTGAAGCTTTCTTT.